This T cell receptor (beta chain) was recovered during a study of blood T cell repertoires in COVID-19. Across the whole study: Both acute and convalescent COVID-19 samples were obtained from the United States, Italy and Spain. The analysed material was cDNA or gDNA that came from T cells, B-cell-depleted T cells, or PBMCs.

The ends were cut back, 2 bases at V and 4 bases at J, with 14 bases in the middle. There are 15 residues in the CDR3. Germline values: CDR1 SGHDN, CDR2 FVKESK. Source study methods: From reference gene primer amplification, estimates of nucleated cell counts were derived. Profiled with immunoSEQ multiplex PCR; TCRdb holds only in-frame clones, not every one. The D gene and trimming were derived from the DNA, and the V and J assignments and clone size from that table. Among about 39,000 clones listed, more than 75% were seen once. This TCR derives from a man in his fifties with active or convalescent COVID-19. The V call is TRBV14, the J call TRBJ1-2, with a weak D call TRBD1 (6 bases). Sequencing was carried out using peripheral blood. CDR3 DNA sequence: TGTGCCAGCAGCCAACAACAGGGAGGGTCCTATGGCTACACCTTC. Its translation: CASSQQQGGSYGYTF.